This TCR beta chain was profiled in a study of cytomegalovirus exposure and HLA in healthy donors. Study-level results: Most TCR sequences were rare, but some public TCRs occurred in many donors. Diagnosis of cytomegalovirus status made by the classifier reportedly showed high specificity and sensitivity.

Germline V gene data show CDR1 as LNHDA and CDR2 as SQIVND (reference sequence). The J segment lost 9 bases and the V segment lost 3 bases, leaving 2 bases of the junction unmatched. The CDR3 contains 12 residues. Concerning this clone itself: The antigen remains unidentified.

Everyone who donated was a healthy bone marrow donor. Primers for the PCR totalled 60 Vbeta and 13 Jbeta. The repertoire was sequenced with immunoSEQ multiplex PCR; TCRdb's copy has only in-frame clones and lacks some. Of about 140,000 clones listed, 73% are singletons. This chain links TRBV19 with TRBJ2-1; TRBD1 aligns across 7 bases. The sample consisted of PBMCs. This clonotype was obtained from a human donor in good health. The CDR3 nucleotides read TGTGCCAGTAGTATTAACAGGGGTGAGCAGTTCTTC. Its translation: CASSINRGEQFF.